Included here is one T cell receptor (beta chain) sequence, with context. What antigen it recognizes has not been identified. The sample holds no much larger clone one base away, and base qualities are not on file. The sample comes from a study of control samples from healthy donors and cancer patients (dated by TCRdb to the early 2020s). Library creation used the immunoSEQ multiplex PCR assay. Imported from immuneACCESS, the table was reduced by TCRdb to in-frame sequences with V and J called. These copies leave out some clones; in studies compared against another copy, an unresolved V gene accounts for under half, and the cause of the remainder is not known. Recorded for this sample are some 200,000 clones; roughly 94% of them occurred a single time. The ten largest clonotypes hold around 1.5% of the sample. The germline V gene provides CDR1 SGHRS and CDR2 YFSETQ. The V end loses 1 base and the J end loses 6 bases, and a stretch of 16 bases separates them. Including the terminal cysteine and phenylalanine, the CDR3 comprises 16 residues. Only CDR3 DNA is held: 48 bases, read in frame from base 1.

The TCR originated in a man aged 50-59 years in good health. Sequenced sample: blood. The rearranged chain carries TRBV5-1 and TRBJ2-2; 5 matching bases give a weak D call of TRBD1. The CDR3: CASSLIGSGIPGELFF. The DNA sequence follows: TGCGCCAGCAGCTTGATTGGATCAGGGATCCCCGGGGAGCTGTTTTTT.